This entry lists 29 T cell receptor beta chains sequenced from one sample in a study of long-term antiretroviral therapy in people with HIV. immunoSEQ v3.0 was run at survey level. TCRdb's table, derived via immunoSEQ multiplex PCR, lists solely in-frame clones and lacks some. Counted here are 15,000 to 20,000 clones, 85% to 90% occurring once; the ten biggest clones make up approximately 12%. The source material was unsorted PBMCs, sampled 6.9 years after starting antiretroviral therapy. All receptors come from a man aged 50-59 years with HIV.

The V and J genes are TRBV19 and TRBJ2-7; 7 nucleotides agree with TRBD1. The V segment lost 5 bases and the J segment 0 bases; nucleotides outside the gene matches: 4. The CDR3 is 14 residues long. Germline values: CDR1 LNHDA, CDR2 SQIVND (reference sequence). The CDR3 sequence: CASSDWDSSYEQYF. The CDR3 region has the DNA TGTGCCAGTAGTGACTGGGACAGCTCCTACGAGCAGTACTTC.

This chain joins TRBV7-9 and TRBJ2-2; D is undetermined. Trimming shortened V by 3 bases and J by 2 bases, and 7 bases separated the two germline ends. The germline CDR1 and CDR2 sequences are SEHNR and FQNEAQ (reference sequence). CDR3 length: 14 residues. The CDR3 nucleotides read TGTGCCAGCAGCTTGGAAACTAACACCGGGGAGCTGTTTTTT. Translated, it gives CASSLETNTGELFF.

The chain recombines TRBV10-1 with TRBJ2-2, with 8 bases that match TRBD2. V was pared by 2 bases and J by 9 bases, with 11 bases of the junction left unmatched. This CDR3 region has 16 residues. The germline V gene has CDR1 WNHNN and CDR2 SYGVQD (reference sequence). CDR3 sequence: CASSEGLAGQTRELFF. In nucleotides, the CDR3 is TGCGCCAGCAGTGAGGGGCTAGCGGGTCAGACCCGGGAGCTGTTTTTT.

V and J are TRBV9 and TRBJ2-7, with D possibly being TRBD1 or TRBD2 (6 bases each). The CDR3 totals 14 residues. CDR1 and CDR2 (germline): SGDLS, YYNGEE. The V gene lost 4 bases and the J gene lost 6 bases, with 17 bases spanning the gap. Here the CDR3 DNA reads TGTGCCAGCAGCCCAAGAGGGGGGCTCGGCGAGCAGTACTTC. This gives the protein CASSPRGGLGEQYF.

The genes are TRBV7-9 and TRBJ1-1, with D unresolved. The length of the CDR3 is 12 residues. Trimming stripped 5 bases from V and 7 bases from J, with 11 bases between. Per the germline V gene, CDR1 is SEHNR and CDR2 is FQNEAQ (reference sequence). This chain's CDR3 is CASSGESGEAFF. CDR3 coding DNA: TGTGCCAGCAGCGGGGAGTCAGGTGAAGCTTTCTTT.

The chain links TRBV30 to TRBJ2-7; D is ambiguous. The CDR3 totals 12 residues. Germline V gives CDR1 GTSNPN, CDR2 SVGIG (reference sequence). Trimming stripped 1 base from V and 3 bases from J, with 7 bases between. DNA for the CDR3: TGTGCCTGGAGTGAAGCGCTCTACGAGCAGTACTTC. Encoded protein: CAWSEALYEQYF. The full variable domain, completed using reference TRBV30 and TRBJ2-7, is SQTIHQWPATLVQPVGSPLSLECTVEGTSNPNLYWYRQAAGRGLQLLFYSVGIGQISSEVPQNLSASRPQDRQFILSSKKLLLSDSGFYLCAWSEALYEQYFGPGTRLTVT.

This chain uses TRBV23-1 with TRBJ2-1, with 11 bases aligning to TRBD2. TRBV23-1 is assigned to the ORF class and has an uncertain function. The junction had 18 bases not matched to a gene; V was cut back by 0 bases and J by 8 bases. The CDR3 runs to 20 residues. The CDR3 region has the DNA TGCGCCAGCAGTCAATCGGTTGGGCAGGGGGGAAGTAGCGGGAGGGATGAGCAGTTCTTC. Protein: CASSQSVGQGGSSGRDEQFF.

V gene TRBV28 combines with J gene TRBJ1-5; TRBD1 might be the D (5 bases). The CDR3 sequence is 15 residues long. V lost 2 bases to trimming and J lost 2 bases, with 10 bases between them. Germline CDR1 is MDHEN and CDR2 is SYDVKM. Here the CDR3 DNA reads TGTGCCAGCAGTTTAAGGGGTAGCGGCAATCAGCCCCAGCATTTT. Its protein is CASSLRGSGNQPQHF.

The chain links TRBV9 to TRBJ2-1; TRBD2 aligns across 10 bases. V was clipped by 7 bases and J by 4 bases; unmatched bases: 8. Germline values: CDR1 SGDLS, CDR2 YYNGEE. The CDR3 has 15 amino acids. CDR3 loop: CASGAASGRYNEQFF. In DNA form, the CDR3 reads TGTGCCAGCGGAGCGGCTAGCGGGAGATACAATGAGCAGTTCTTC.

The rearrangement joins TRBV7-8 to TRBJ2-1, with 9 bases lining up with TRBD2. Looked up from germline, CDR1 is SGHVS and CDR2 is FQNEAQ. The CDR3 is 14 residues long. V was pared by 6 bases and J by 9 bases, with 9 bases of the junction left unmatched. CDR3 nucleotide sequence: TGTGCCAGCAGTAGACTAGGCGGGAGGGGTGAGCAGTTCTTC. As protein: CASSRLGGRGEQFF.

V is TRBV10-3 and J is TRBJ1-2; D gene unclear. The germline V gene encodes CDR1 ENHRY and CDR2 SYGVKD. The CDR3 consists of 15 residues. V was pared by 0 bases and J by 0 bases, with 8 bases between. CDR3 sequence reads: CAISESSLPNYGYTF. The CDR3 region has the DNA TGTGCCATCAGTGAGTCGAGCCTTCCTAACTATGGCTACACCTTC.

This clone was seen just once. This rearrangement joins TRBV19 to TRBJ2-2; perhaps TRBD2 as D (6 bases). This CDR3 has 17 amino acids. V lost 4 bases and J lost 1, with 16 bases in between. Germline V gives CDR1 LNHDA, CDR2 SQIVND (reference sequence). The CDR3 bases are TGTGCCAGTAGTACCTATTGGGGGGAGCTGAACACCGGGGAGCTGTTTTTT. It encodes CASSTYWGELNTGELFF. Full variable domain (rest looked up from reference TRBV19 and TRBJ2-2): DGGITQSPKYLFRKEGQNVTLSCEQNLNHDAMYWYRQDPGQGLRLIYYSQIVNDFQKGDIAEGYSVSREKKESFPLTVTSAQKNPTAFYLCASSTYWGELNTGELFFGEGSRLTVL.

The rearrangement links TRBV29-1 to TRBJ2-7; D gene ambiguous. Per germline, CDR1 SQVTM and CDR2 ANQGSEA. The CDR3 length is 15 residues. V lost 5 bases, J lost 0 bases, and 17 bases lay in between. The DNA for the CDR3 is TGCAGCGTTCGCTCGCGGAGCATTAGCTCCTACGAGCAGTACTTC. This codes for CSVRSRSISSYEQYF.

The chain joins TRBV5-4 to TRBJ2-5; a weak D match, TRBD1 (5 bases). The CDR3 contains 13 residues. Germline values: CDR1 SGHNT, CDR2 YYREEE (reference sequence). The V and J ends lost 0 bases and 4 bases respectively, with 7 bases between them. CDR3 sequence reads: CASSLGQRETQYF. CDR3 in DNA: TGTGCCAGCAGCTTGGGACAGAGAGAGACCCAGTACTTC.

This chain connects TRBV28 to TRBJ2-7; perhaps D is TRBD1 or TRBD2 (5 bases each). CDR1 is MDHEN, CDR2 SYDVKM, per germline. Trimming took off 8 bases at V and 1 base at J, with 15 bases between the two ends. The CDR3 consists of 14 residues. The CDR3 loop is CASCPPGPSYEQYF. In DNA form, the CDR3 reads TGTGCCAGCTGCCCCCCGGGACCATCCTACGAGCAGTACTTC.

The V call is TRBV7-2, the J call TRBJ2-6; D unresolved. Germline CDR1 and CDR2: SGHTA and FQGNSA. This CDR3 contains 14 residues. V was pared by 8 bases and J by 1 base, with 9 bases between. The CDR3 bases are TGTGCCAGCCCCCAGGTTTCTGGGGCCAACGTCCTGACTTTC. It translates to CASPQVSGANVLTF. The complete variable domain, with remaining parts taken from reference TRBV7-2 and TRBJ2-6, reads GAGVSQSPSNKVTEKGKDVELRCDPISGHTALYWYRQSLGQGLEFLIYFQGNSAPDKSGLPSDRFSAERTGGSVSTLTIQRTQQEDSAVYLCASPQVSGANVLTFGAGSRLTVL.

This chain joins TRBV7-2 and TRBJ1-1, with D perhaps TRBD1 (6 bases). Trimming pared 3 bases from V and 2 bases from J, leaving 13 bases between. CDR3 length: 15 residues. The V gene's germline CDR1 is SGHTA and CDR2 FQGNSA. CDR3 amino acids: CASSFAGAVNTEAFF. The CDR3 DNA sequence: TGTGCCAGCAGCTTCGCAGGGGCCGTCAACACTGAAGCTTTCTTT.

V is TRBV2 and J is TRBJ2-7; 12 bases agree with TRBD2. Trimming at V came to 6 bases and at J to 0 bases, leaving 6 bases not matched to a gene. The CDR3 is 16 amino acids. Germline CDR1 SNHLY, CDR2 FYNNEI. CDR3 protein: CASSDGLAGNSYEQYF. The CDR3 bases are TGTGCCAGCAGCGACGGACTAGCGGGAAACTCCTACGAGCAGTACTTC.

V is TRBV5-4 and J is TRBJ1-4; 8 bases fit TRBD1. V lost 4 bases and J lost 5; bases outside the gene matches: 7. The CDR3 runs 15 residues. Per germline, CDR1 SGHNT and CDR2 YYREEE (reference sequence). The CDR3 DNA follows: TGTGCCAGCAGCATGCCCGGGACAGGAAATGAAAAACTGTTTTTT. Translation: CASSMPGTGNEKLFF. The whole variable domain, filled in from reference TRBV5-4 and TRBJ1-4, reads ETGVTQSPTHLIKTRGQQVTLRCSSQSGHNTVSWYQQALGQGPQFIFQYYREEENGRGNFPPRFSGLQFPNYSSELNVNALELDDSALYLCASSMPGTGNEKLFFGSGTQLSVL.

The chain recombines TRBV27 with TRBJ2-7; D call uncertain. Germline V CDR1 and CDR2: MNHEY, SMNVEV (reference sequence). V was pared by 2 bases and J by 1 base, with 12 bases between. The CDR3 is 15 amino acids. For the CDR3, the DNA is TGTGCCAGCAGTTTAACGCAGGCACCTTCCTACGAGCAGTACTTC. Its protein is CASSLTQAPSYEQYF.

The chain joins TRBV20-1 to TRBJ2-3, with D unresolved. This CDR3 spans 11 amino acids. Looked up from germline, CDR1 is DFQATT and CDR2 is SNEGSKA (reference sequence). CDR3 sequence: CNPGPTDTQYF. DNA of the CDR3: TGCAATCCCGGACCCACAGATACGCAGTATTTT.

The chain is built from TRBV7-2 and TRBJ1-5; weak D call: TRBD1 (6 bases). The CDR3 is made up of 15 amino acids. Germline CDR1 and CDR2: SGHTA and FQGNSA. Trimming left V 8 bases short and J 6 bases short, with 20 bases between. The DNA for the CDR3 is TGTGCCAGCCTAACCGCTCCAGGGGCGCGTCAGCCCCAGCATTTT. Its protein is CASLTAPGARQPQHF. Full variable domain (rest looked up from reference TRBV7-2 and TRBJ1-5): GAGVSQSPSNKVTEKGKDVELRCDPISGHTALYWYRQSLGQGLEFLIYFQGNSAPDKSGLPSDRFSAERTGGSVSTLTIQRTQQEDSAVYLCASLTAPGARQPQHFGDGTRLSIL.

V and J are TRBV5-1 and TRBJ2-7; weak D call: TRBD2 (5 bases). This CDR3 region has 13 residues. Germline loops: CDR1 SGHRS, CDR2 YFSETQ. The V end lost 4 bases, the J end lost 1 base, and 9 bases lay between the germline ends. Written as DNA, the CDR3 is TGCGCCAGCAGCCCTACTAGTTCCTACGAGCAGTACTTC. This encodes CASSPTSSYEQYF.

The gene calls are TRBV5-1 and TRBJ2-2; 12 bases are shared with TRBD1. In germline, CDR1 is SGHRS, CDR2 YFSETQ. The CDR3 has 18 residues. The ends lost 5 bases at V and 6 bases at J; junction bases unmatched: 14. CDR3 bases: TGCGCCAGCAGTTCATCCCCGGGACAGGGGGCCTGGGCCGGGGAGCTGTTTTTT. It specifies CASSSSPGQGAWAGELFF.

This CDR3 reads CASSLTGGEGWETQYF. In nucleotides, the CDR3 is TGTGCCAGCAGCCTAACAGGGGGCGAGGGGTGGGAGACCCAGTACTTC. The chain couples TRBV9 to TRBJ2-5, with TRBD1 matching 9 bases. Losses at the gene ends were 4 bases for V and 5 bases for J; bases not matched to a gene: 12. The CDR3 spans 16 residues. Per the germline V gene, CDR1 is SGDLS and CDR2 is YYNGEE.

The chain uses TRBV5-6 and TRBJ2-1; TRBD2 matches at 14 bases. The CDR3 length is 15 residues. Per the germline V gene, CDR1 is SGHDT and CDR2 is YYEEEE. The J segment lost 7 bases and the V segment lost 4 bases, leaving 4 bases of the junction unmatched. The CDR3 DNA is TGTGCCAGCAGCATGGGACTAGCGGGAGAAAATGAGCAGTTCTTC. Its translation: CASSMGLAGENEQFF.

The chain uses TRBV7-9 and TRBJ1-5, with D hard to call. The germline V gene encodes CDR1 SEHNR and CDR2 FQNEAQ (reference sequence). The CDR3 runs to 12 residues. The V gene lost 3 bases and the J gene lost 6 bases, with 6 bases spanning the gap. In DNA, the CDR3 is TGTGCCAGCAGCTTCGAGAGTCAGCCCCAGCATTTT. This codes for CASSFESQPQHF.

V and J are TRBV6-4 and TRBJ2-1, with TRBD2 matching over 12 bases. The CDR3 length is 15 residues. Trimming took 0 bases from V and 6 from J; bases not matched to a gene: 0. CDR1 and CDR2 from the germline V gene are MRHNA and SNTAGT. The DNA of the CDR3 is TGTGCCAGCAGTGACTCGACTAGCGGGAGCAATGAGCAGTTCTTC. Translating gives CASSDSTSGSNEQFF.

The chain uses TRBV4-2 and TRBJ2-7; D not resolved. The CDR3 has 13 residues. Germline CDR1 and CDR2: LGHNA and YNFKEQ. CDR3 residues: CATSIGASYEQYF. In DNA form, the CDR3 reads TGTGCGACCAGCATTGGAGCCTCCTACGAGCAGTACTTC.